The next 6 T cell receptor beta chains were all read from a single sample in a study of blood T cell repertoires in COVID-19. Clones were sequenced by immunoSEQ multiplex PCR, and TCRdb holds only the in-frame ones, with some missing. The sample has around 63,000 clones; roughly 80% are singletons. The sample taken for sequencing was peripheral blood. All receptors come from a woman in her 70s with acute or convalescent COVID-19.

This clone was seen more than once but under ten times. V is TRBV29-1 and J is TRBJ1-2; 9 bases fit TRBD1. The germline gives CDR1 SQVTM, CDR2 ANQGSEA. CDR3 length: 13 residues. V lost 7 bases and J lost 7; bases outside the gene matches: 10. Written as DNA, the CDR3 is TGCAGCGCCGATCTACAGGGGGCGCCTGGCTACACCTTC. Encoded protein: CSADLQGAPGYTF.

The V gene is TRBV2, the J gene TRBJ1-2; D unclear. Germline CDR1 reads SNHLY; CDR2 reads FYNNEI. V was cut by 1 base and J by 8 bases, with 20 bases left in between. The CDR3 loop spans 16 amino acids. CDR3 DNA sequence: TGTGCCAGCAGTGAAGGGAGGGTCACTCGGGGAGAAGGCTACACCTTC. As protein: CASSEGRVTRGEGYTF.

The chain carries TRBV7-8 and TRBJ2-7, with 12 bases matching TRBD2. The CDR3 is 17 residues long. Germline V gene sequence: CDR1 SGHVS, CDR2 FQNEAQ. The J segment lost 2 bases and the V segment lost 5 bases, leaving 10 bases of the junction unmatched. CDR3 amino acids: CASSLTASGGATYEQYF. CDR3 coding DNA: TGTGCCAGCAGCCTCACGGCTAGCGGGGGGGCCACCTACGAGCAGTACTTC.

CDR3 nucleotides: TGTGCCAGTACCCCATGGGCGGACAGGGGGCGCAGCAATCAGCCCCAGCATTTT. Protein sequence: CASTPWADRGRSNQPQHF. The V gene is TRBV19, the J gene TRBJ1-5, with 11 bases identical to TRBD1. With 7 bases clipped from V and 1 base from J, the junction kept 12 bases outside the gene matches. The CDR3 covers 18 residues. Germline V lookup: CDR1 LNHDA, CDR2 SQIVND (reference sequence).

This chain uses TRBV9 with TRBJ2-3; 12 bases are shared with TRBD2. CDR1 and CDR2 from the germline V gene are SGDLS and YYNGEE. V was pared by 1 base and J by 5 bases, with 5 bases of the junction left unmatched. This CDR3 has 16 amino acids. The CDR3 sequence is CASSVLTSGGRDTQYF. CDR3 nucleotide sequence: TGTGCCAGCAGCGTACTTACTAGCGGGGGGCGAGATACGCAGTATTTT.

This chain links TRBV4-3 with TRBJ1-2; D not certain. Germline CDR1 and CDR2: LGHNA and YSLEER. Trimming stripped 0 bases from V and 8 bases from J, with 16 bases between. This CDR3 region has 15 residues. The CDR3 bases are TGCGCCAGCAGCCAAGATATCAACGGTTTGGTAGGCTACACCTTC. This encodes CASSQDINGLVGYTF.